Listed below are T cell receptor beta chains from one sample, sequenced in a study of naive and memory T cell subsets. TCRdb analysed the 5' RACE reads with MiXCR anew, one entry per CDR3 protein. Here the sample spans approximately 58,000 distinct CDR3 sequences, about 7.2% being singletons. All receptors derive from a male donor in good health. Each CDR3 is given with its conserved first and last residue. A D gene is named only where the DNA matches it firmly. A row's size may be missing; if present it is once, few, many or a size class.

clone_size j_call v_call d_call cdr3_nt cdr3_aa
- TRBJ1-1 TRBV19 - TGTGCCAGTAGTTCACCCGACAGGCAATACACTGAAGCTTTCTTT CASSSPDRQYTEAFF
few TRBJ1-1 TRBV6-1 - TGTGCCAGCAGTATCCCCGTGACGGGGAACACTGAAGCTTTCTTT CASSIPVTGNTEAFF
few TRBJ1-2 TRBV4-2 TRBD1 TGTGCCAGCAGCCAACCGGACAGGGAGGCGGGTGGCTACACCTTC CASSQPDREAGGYTF
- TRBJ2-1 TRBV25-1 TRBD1 TGTGCCAGCAGTGCTCCTGACAGGGGACGGTACAATGAGCAGTTCTTC CASSAPDRGRYNEQFF
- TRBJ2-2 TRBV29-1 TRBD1 TGCAGCGTTTGGGACAGGGGTGACACCGGGGAGCTGTTTTTT CSVWDRGDTGELFF
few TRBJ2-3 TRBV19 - TGTGCCAGTAGTATTGGAGGCAGGGTCACAGATACGCAGTATTTT CASSIGGRVTDTQYF
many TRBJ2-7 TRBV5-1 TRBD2 TGCGCCAGCAGCCCCTCGGGACTAGCGGGGCCTCGCGAGCAGTACTTC CASSPSGLAGPREQYF
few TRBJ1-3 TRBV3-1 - TGTGCCAGCAGGTGGTTTGCTGGAAACACCATATATTTT CASRWFAGNTIYF
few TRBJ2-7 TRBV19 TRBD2 TGTGCCAGTAGCTCCAGCGGGGACTCCTACGAGCAGTACTTC CASSSSGDSYEQYF
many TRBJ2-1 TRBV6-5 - TGTGCCAGCAGTATGACCTCGCCCGGATTCAATGAGCAGTTCTTC CASSMTSPGFNEQFF
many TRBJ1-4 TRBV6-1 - TGTGCCAGCAGAACCTCTGAGATCCCAACTAATGAAAAACTGTTTTTT CASRTSEIPTNEKLFF
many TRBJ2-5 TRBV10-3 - TGTGCCACCTCGAAGGGGGCGGGAGGAGTTGCAGAGACCCAGTACTTC CATSKGAGGVAETQYF
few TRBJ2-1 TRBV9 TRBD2 TGTGCCAGCAGCGTACTTACTAGCGGGGGCGATGAGCAGTTCTTC CASSVLTSGGDEQFF
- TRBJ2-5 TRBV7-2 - TGTGCCAGCAGCTTAGTTGGTAGCGGTAGAGAGACCCAGTACTTC CASSLVGSGRETQYF
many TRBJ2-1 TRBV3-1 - TGTGCCAGCAGCCTGACAGATTACAATGAGCAGTTCTTC CASSLTDYNEQFF
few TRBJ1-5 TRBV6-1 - TGTGCCAGCAGAGACAGGATAAATCAGCCCCAGCATTTT CASRDRINQPQHF
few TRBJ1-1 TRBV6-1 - TGTGCCAGCAGCACACCGGAAGCTTTCTTT CASSTPEAFF
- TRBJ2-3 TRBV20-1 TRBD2 TGCAGTGCTAGAGGGGCTAGCGGGGGGCCGGGTTGGGATACGCAGTATTTT CSARGASGGPGWDTQYF
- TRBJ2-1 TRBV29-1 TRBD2 TGCAGCGTTGAAGATCCTGCAGGACTAGCGTACAATGAGCAGTTCTTC CSVEDPAGLAYNEQFF
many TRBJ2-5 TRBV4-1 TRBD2 TGCGCCAGCAGCCAAGGGGGGGGAGCGGGGCAAGAGACCCAGTACTTC CASSQGGGAGQETQYF
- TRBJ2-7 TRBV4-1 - TGCGCCAGCAGCCCTATATTCCCCAATCACGAGGAAGCCTACGAGCAGTACTTC CASSPIFPNHEEAYEQYF
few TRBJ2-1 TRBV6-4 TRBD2 TGTGCCAGCAGTGAGAGCGGGGGGGCTTACAATGAGCAGTTCTTC CASSESGGAYNEQFF
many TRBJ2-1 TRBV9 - TGTGCCAGCAGCCCCTGGGTCGGGCGCGAGCAGTTCTTC CASSPWVGREQFF
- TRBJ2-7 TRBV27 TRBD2 TGTGCCAGCAGTTTCCAGCGGGATGCCGAGCAGTACTTC CASSFQRDAEQYF
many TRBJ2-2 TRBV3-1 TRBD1 TGTGCCAGCAGCCAAGATGGAGACAGGGGGTACACCGGGGAGCTGTTTTTT CASSQDGDRGYTGELFF
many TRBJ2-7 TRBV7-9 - TGTGCCAGCAGCTTAGCTCCCGCTACCTCCTACGAGCAGTACTTC CASSLAPATSYEQYF
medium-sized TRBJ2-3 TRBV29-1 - TGCAGCGTTGAAGTTTGGCGTCAGGGTAAAGCCACAGATACGCAGTATTTT CSVEVWRQGKATDTQYF
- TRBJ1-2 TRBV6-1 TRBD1 TGTGCCAGCAGTGAAAGGCGACAGGGGACTAACTATGGCTACACCTTC CASSERRQGTNYGYTF
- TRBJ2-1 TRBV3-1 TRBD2 TGTGCCAGCAGCCTCCTCCCGGACGGGGGGTACAATGAGCAGTTCTTC CASSLLPDGGYNEQFF